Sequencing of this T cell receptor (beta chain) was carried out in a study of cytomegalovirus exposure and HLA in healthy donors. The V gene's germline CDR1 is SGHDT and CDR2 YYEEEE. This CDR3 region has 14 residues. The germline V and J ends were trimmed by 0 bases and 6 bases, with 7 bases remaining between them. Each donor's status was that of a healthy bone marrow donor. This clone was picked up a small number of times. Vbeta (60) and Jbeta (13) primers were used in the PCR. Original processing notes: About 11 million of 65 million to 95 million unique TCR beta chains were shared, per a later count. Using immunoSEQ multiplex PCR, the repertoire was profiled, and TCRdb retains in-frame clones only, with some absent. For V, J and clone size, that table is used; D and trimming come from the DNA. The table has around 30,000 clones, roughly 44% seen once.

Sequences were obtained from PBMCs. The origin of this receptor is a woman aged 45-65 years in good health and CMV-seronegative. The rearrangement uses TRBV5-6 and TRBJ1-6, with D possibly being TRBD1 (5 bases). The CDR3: CASSLGQSNSPLHF. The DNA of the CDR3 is TGTGCCAGCAGCTTGGGACAGTCTAATTCACCCCTCCACTTT.